This passage covers 16 T cell receptor beta chains from one sample sequenced in a study of T cell changes during pregnancy in multiple sclerosis. Clones were sequenced by immunoSEQ multiplex PCR, and TCRdb holds only the in-frame ones, with some missing. The sample records approximately 50,000 clones, 90% being singletons. Sequencing used peripheral blood, obtained in the third trimester of pregnancy. The receptors here all came from a female donor in good health, enrolled as a control in a pregnancy study.

The rearrangement uses TRBV4-1 and TRBJ2-1; 7 bases are a match to TRBD2. V was pared by 1 base and J by 0 bases, with 3 bases of the junction left unmatched. This CDR3 has 16 amino acids. CDR1 and CDR2 from the germline V gene are MGHRA and YSYEKL. CDR3 sequence reads: CASSQGGGSSYNEQFF. CDR3 DNA: TGCGCCAGCAGCCAAGGAGGCGGGAGCTCCTACAATGAGCAGTTCTTC.

The chain combines TRBV4-2 with TRBJ2-1; 10 bases align to TRBD2. Trimming at V came to 1 base and at J to 9 bases, leaving 15 bases not matched to a gene. CDR1 and CDR2 from the germline V gene are LGHNA and YNFKEQ. The CDR3 has 18 amino acids. The CDR3 protein is CASSQAPLGAGGLSEQFF. In DNA, the CDR3 is TGTGCCAGCAGCCAAGCCCCTTTGGGAGCGGGAGGGTTGAGTGAGCAGTTCTTC.

V and J are TRBV7-9 and TRBJ1-2; tentatively, D is TRBD1 (6 bases). The CDR3 sequence is 13 residues long. Trimming stripped 8 bases from V and 5 bases from J, with 15 bases between. Germline V gives CDR1 SEHNR, CDR2 FQNEAQ (reference sequence). CDR3 sequence: CASEQGGGYGYTF. CDR3 in DNA: TGTGCCAGCGAACAGGGAGGGGGATATGGCTACACCTTC. Drawing the rest from reference TRBV7-9 and TRBJ1-2, the complete variable domain is DTGVSQNPRHKITKRGQNVTFRCDPISEHNRLYWYRQTLGQGPEFLTYFQNEAQLEKSRLLSDRFSAERPKGSFSTLEIQRTEQGDSAMYLCASEQGGGYGYTFGSGTRLTVV.

This chain connects TRBV2 to TRBJ2-3; tentatively, D is TRBD1 (6 bases). CDR1 SNHLY and CDR2 FYNNEI come from the germline V gene. V was pared by 6 bases and J by 1 base, with 8 bases between. This CDR3 contains 13 residues. CDR3 residues: CASSGQRTDTQYF. DNA for the CDR3: TGTGCCAGCAGCGGACAGCGCACAGATACGCAGTATTTT.

The chain uses TRBV7-2 and TRBJ2-3; D call uncertain. This CDR3 is built from 11 residues. V was pared by 5 bases and J by 10 bases, with 10 bases between. Germline V gene lookup returns CDR1 SGHTA and CDR2 FQGNSA. CDR3 sequence reads: CASSTSLAQYF. DNA for the CDR3: TGTGCCAGCAGCACTTCCTTAGCGCAGTATTTT. Complete variable domain (other parts from reference TRBV7-2 and TRBJ2-3): GAGVSQSPSNKVTEKGKDVELRCDPISGHTALYWYRQSLGQGLEFLIYFQGNSAPDKSGLPSDRFSAERTGGSVSTLTIQRTQQEDSAVYLCASSTSLAQYFGPGTRLTVL.

The chain uses TRBV7-9 and TRBJ1-1, with 10 bases that match TRBD1. Germline V gene data show CDR1 as SEHNR and CDR2 as FQNEAQ (reference sequence). The CDR3 runs to 16 residues. Trimming took 5 bases from V and 0 from J; bases not matched to a gene: 6. Here the CDR3 DNA reads TGTGCCAGCAGCATCGACAGGGGGCGCTTGAACACTGAAGCTTTCTTT. It specifies CASSIDRGRLNTEAFF.

This rearrangement joins TRBV7-9 to TRBJ2-1; TRBD2 matches 12 bases. The CDR3 has 17 residues. Losses at the gene ends were 1 base for V and 8 bases for J; bases not matched to a gene: 9. Germline V gene lookup returns CDR1 SEHNR and CDR2 FQNEAQ (reference sequence). DNA of the CDR3: TGTGCCAGCAGCTTAGGAGGGGGGACTAGCGGGTCTGATGAGCAGTTCTTC. Its protein is CASSLGGGTSGSDEQFF.

The J gene is TRBJ2-7, the V gene TRBV6-5; no firm D call. The V gene's germline CDR1 is MNHEY and CDR2 SVGAGI. The CDR3 is 13 amino acids. Trimming removed 6 bases from V and 0 bases from J, with 9 bases in between. CDR3 nucleotides: TGTGCCAGCAGACTCAAAAGCTCCTACGAGCAGTACTTC. It specifies CASRLKSSYEQYF.

V gene TRBV4-2 combines with J gene TRBJ2-7; possibly TRBD1 for D (6 bases). The germline V gene has CDR1 LGHNA and CDR2 YNFKEQ. CDR3 length equals 12 residues. The CDR3 nucleotides are TGTGCTCAAGGGGGACAAACCTACGAGCAGTACTTC. Its protein is CAQGGQTYEQYF.

This chain connects TRBV25-1 to TRBJ1-1; no clear D gene. V lost 6 bases and J 0 bases, leaving 8 bases between the germline ends. Germline loops: CDR1 MGHDK, CDR2 SYGVNS. This CDR3 spans 13 amino acids. CDR3 amino acids: CASREFLNTEAFF. As DNA, the CDR3 is TGTGCCAGCAGGGAGTTCTTGAACACTGAAGCTTTCTTT.

This chain links TRBV30 with TRBJ1-5; D gene ambiguous. Per the germline V gene, CDR1 is GTSNPN and CDR2 is SVGIG (reference sequence). The CDR3 runs to 15 residues. Trimming removed 4 bases from V and 1 base from J, with 14 bases in between. The CDR3 loop reads CAWTNGLGSNQPQHF. CDR3 DNA: TGTGCCTGGACGAATGGCCTCGGGAGCAATCAGCCCCAGCATTTT. Looking up the rest from reference TRBV30 and TRBJ1-5 gives the full variable domain: SQTIHQWPATLVQPVGSPLSLECTVEGTSNPNLYWYRQAAGRGLQLLFYSVGIGQISSEVPQNLSASRPQDRQFILSSKKLLLSDSGFYLCAWTNGLGSNQPQHFGDGTRLSIL.

This clone showed up just once. The rearrangement joins TRBV29-1 to TRBJ2-6, with 8 bases matching TRBD1. Germline V CDR1 and CDR2: SQVTM, ANQGSEA. The junction had 4 bases not matched to a gene; V was cut back by 5 bases and J by 1 base. CDR3 length: 15 residues. CDR3 region: CSVPTGGSGANVLTF. For the CDR3, the DNA is TGCAGCGTTCCTACAGGGGGATCTGGGGCCAACGTCCTGACTTTC.

The CDR3, as DNA: TGTGCCAGTAGTATGCTTGACAGGGGCTCGGATCAGCCCCAGCATTTT. This gives the protein CASSMLDRGSDQPQHF. The gene calls are TRBV19 and TRBJ1-5; 8 bases match TRBD1. CDR1 and CDR2 (germline): LNHDA, SQIVND (reference sequence). CDR3 size: 16 residues. V lost 3 bases to trimming and J lost 5 bases; unmatched junction nucleotides: 9. Together with reference TRBV19 and TRBJ1-5, the CDR3 gives the full variable domain: DGGITQSPKYLFRKEGQNVTLSCEQNLNHDAMYWYRQDPGQGLRLIYYSQIVNDFQKGDIAEGYSVSREKKESFPLTVTSAQKNPTAFYLCASSMLDRGSDQPQHFGDGTRLSIL.

V and J are TRBV27 and TRBJ1-2; D possibly corresponds to TRBD1 (6 bases). Germline V gene data show CDR1 as MNHEY and CDR2 as SMNVEV (reference sequence). The CDR3 is 13 amino acids. The germline V and J ends were trimmed by 6 bases and 4 bases, with 12 bases remaining between them. CDR3: CASSSVDSYGYTF. The CDR3 region has the DNA TGTGCCAGCAGCAGTGTGGACAGCTATGGCTACACCTTC.

J is TRBJ2-7 and V is TRBV19, with D unresolved. Germline V CDR1 and CDR2: LNHDA, SQIVND (reference sequence). Between the trimmed V and J ends, which lost 4 bases and 3 bases, there was a span of 16 bases. The CDR3 spans 15 residues. The CDR3 coding sequence is TGTGCCAGTAGTACCCAGGTGGTGGGTTTCTACGAGCAGTACTTC. Protein product: CASSTQVVGFYEQYF.

This clone was detected only once. CDR3 protein: CASSLGGQGAFF. CDR3 coding DNA: TGTGCCAGCAGCTTAGGGGGACAGGGAGCTTTCTTT. V is TRBV7-9 and J is TRBJ1-1, with TRBD1 matching over 9 bases. The CDR3 is 12 amino acids. The V gene end was trimmed by 1 base and the J gene end by 10 bases; junction bases not matched to a gene: 1. Per germline, CDR1 SEHNR and CDR2 FQNEAQ (reference sequence).